This TCR beta chain was captured by sequencing in a study of blood T cell repertoires in COVID-19. Germline values: CDR1 LGHNA, CDR2 YSLEER. Trimming removed 0 bases from V and 7 bases from J, with 16 bases in between. The CDR3 is 16 amino acids. All recovered Cohort 3 donors got two negative PCRs, got clearance, or saw symptom resolution. Sequenced by immunoSEQ multiplex PCR; TCRdb stores in-frame clones only, minus some. Of about 320,000 clones in the sample, nearly 90% were seen once. This chain joins TRBV4-3 and TRBJ2-1; a possible D gene is TRBD2 (5 bases). Source material: PBMCs or T cells enriched from blood (not recorded which). This TCR came from a woman in her 30s who had recovered from COVID-19. CDR3 residues: CASSQDPRSWENEQFF. DNA for the CDR3: TGCGCCAGCAGCCAAGATCCCCGGTCTTGGGAGAATGAGCAGTTCTTC.